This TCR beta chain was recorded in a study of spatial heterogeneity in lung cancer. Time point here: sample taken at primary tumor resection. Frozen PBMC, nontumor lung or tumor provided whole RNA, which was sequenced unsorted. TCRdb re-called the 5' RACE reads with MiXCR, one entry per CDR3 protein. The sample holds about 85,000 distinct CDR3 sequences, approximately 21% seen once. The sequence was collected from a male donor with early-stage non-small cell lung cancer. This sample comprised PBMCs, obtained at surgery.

CDR3 coding DNA: TGCGCCAGCAGCCTCGACAGAGGAATTAACACCGGGGAGCTGTTTTTT. This gives the protein CASSLDRGINTGELFF. This chain joins TRBV5-1 and TRBJ2-2, with D tentatively TRBD1 (5 bases). V lost 4 bases and J lost 2, with 15 bases in between. Looked up from germline, CDR1 is SGHRS and CDR2 is YFSETQ. There are 16 residues in the CDR3.